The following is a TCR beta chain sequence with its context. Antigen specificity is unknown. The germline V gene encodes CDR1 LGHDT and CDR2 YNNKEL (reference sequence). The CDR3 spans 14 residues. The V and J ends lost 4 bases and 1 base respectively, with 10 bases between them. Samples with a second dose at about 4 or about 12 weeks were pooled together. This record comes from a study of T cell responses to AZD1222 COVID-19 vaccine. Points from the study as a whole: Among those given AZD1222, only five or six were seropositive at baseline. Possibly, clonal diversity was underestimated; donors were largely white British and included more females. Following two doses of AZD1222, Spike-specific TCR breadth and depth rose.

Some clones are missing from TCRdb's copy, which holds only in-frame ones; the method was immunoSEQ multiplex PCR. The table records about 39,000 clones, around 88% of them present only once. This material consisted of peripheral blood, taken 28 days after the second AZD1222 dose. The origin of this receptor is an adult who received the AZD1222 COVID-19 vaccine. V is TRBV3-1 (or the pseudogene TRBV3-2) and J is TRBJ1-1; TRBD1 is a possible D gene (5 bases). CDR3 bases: TGTGCCAGCAGCCCGGGGACGGAGAACACTGAAGCTTTCTTT. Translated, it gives CASSPGTENTEAFF.